This T cell receptor beta chain originates from a study of Ad26.COV2.S vaccination and SARS-CoV-2 variants. Study overall: Once, or twice with 56 days between doses, Ad26.COV2.S was given intramuscularly.

Remarks on this clone: Its target is unknown.

The treatment: around 19 received Ad26.COV2.S at low or high dose, single or two shots; five or six received placebo; per-sample allocation not given. On day 63 after the first injection, vaccine and placebo recipients gave samples. Boston hosted the donor, who was an adult aged 18-55 years. Trimming pared 4 bases from V and 4 bases from J, leaving 17 bases between. This CDR3 comprises 16 residues. Germline values: CDR1 SGHRS, CDR2 YFSETQ. Assay: immunoSEQ multiplex PCR; the TCRdb copy retains only in-frame clones and omits some. The table shows hundreds of thousands of clones, with around 90% occurring only once. Study-level points and caveats: The study found higher spike-specific TCR breadth in vaccine than placebo recipients. Comparable non-spike TCR breadth was observed in vaccine and placebo recipients.

V is TRBV5-1 and J is TRBJ2-2, with D tentatively TRBD1 (6 bases). The sequence was collected from a person between 18 and 65 years old who received the Ad26.COV2.S COVID-19 vaccine or a placebo. The sample consisted of peripheral blood, taken in a trial of Ad26.COV2.S vaccine versus placebo. The CDR3 is CASSPVVSGATGELFF. DNA for the CDR3: TGCGCCAGCAGCCCGGTAGTGTCAGGGGCCACCGGGGAGCTGTTTTTT.